This paragraph covers one T cell receptor beta chain sequence. Primers included in the PCR were 60 Vbeta and 13 Jbeta primers. In the original analysis: A follow-up analysis tallied around 80 million unique TCR beta chains, roughly 11 million shared. The table came from immunoSEQ multiplex PCR; TCRdb's copy has only in-frame clones and leaves some out. Clone size and the V and J calls come from that table; the DNA yielded D and trimming. The repertoire holds around 160,000 clones, with around 75% as singletons. The data stem from a study of cytomegalovirus exposure and HLA in healthy donors. The CDR3 contains 16 residues. V lost 3 bases and J lost 1, with 15 bases in between. The germline V gene encodes CDR1 KGHSH and CDR2 LQKENI.

Specimen: PBMCs. The clonotype originates from a woman in her 40s in good health and CMV-seropositive. The chain links TRBV18 to TRBJ2-5; perhaps TRBD1 as D (7 bases). CDR3: CASSPTAGGGQETQYF. Here the CDR3 DNA reads TGTGCCAGCTCACCTACCGCAGGGGGAGGCCAAGAGACCCAGTACTTC.